The TCR beta chain described here comes from a study of CD8+ T cells in alopecia areata. Study-level findings and limits: Scalp sequencing captures resident alphabeta T cells of normal skin too. Many expanded lesional clones stayed in scalp and blood while on tofacitinib.

Treatment given: oral pan-JAK inhibitor, 5-10 mg twice daily. Sorting from PBMCs produced CD4+ and CD8+ T cells. The V gene's germline CDR1 is LGHNA and CDR2 YSLEER. CDR3 length equals 14 residues. V was clipped by 3 bases and J by 0 bases, with 8 bases between them. Reverse transcribed after extraction, RNA yielded cDNA as the sequencing template. Clones were read by immunoSEQ multiplex PCR, and TCRdb kept only the in-frame ones, dropping some. This sample has 80,000 or so clones, with approximately 72% found just once. Notes on this clone: Its antigen is not known.

The starting material was CD8+ T cells sorted from blood, obtained at week 24, from a patient treated with tofacitinib. This receptor was identified in a human donor with alopecia areata. The rearrangement joins TRBV4-3 to TRBJ1-2; D call uncertain. CDR3 sequence reads: CASSQGIANYGYTF. CDR3 sequence (DNA): TGCGCCAGCAGCCAGGGGATAGCTAACTATGGCTACACCTTC.